The present entry profiles one TCR beta chain with its context. Its antigen remains unknown. The assay was immunoSEQ multiplex PCR, and TCRdb's table has in-frame clones only and misses some. The profile shows more than 110,000 clones, about 91% of them singletons. The germline CDR1 and CDR2 sequences are SGHNT and YENEEA. CDR3 length equals 15 residues. Trimming pared 4 bases from V and 3 bases from J, leaving 13 bases between. These data come from a study of T cell responses to AZD1222 COVID-19 vaccine. Study outcomes and limitations: Recipients of two AZD1222 doses showed rising Spike-specific TCR breadth and depth. White British donors predominated, females outnumbered males, and clonal diversity was possibly underestimated.

Sequencing was performed on peripheral blood, taken 28 days after the second AZD1222 dose. This TCR was sampled from an adult who received the AZD1222 COVID-19 vaccine. J is TRBJ2-1 and V is TRBV11-3; a weak D match, TRBD1 (7 bases). The DNA of the CDR3 is TGTGCCAGCAGCTCCCGACAGGGAGGCTACAATGAGCAGTTCTTC. It specifies CASSSRQGGYNEQFF.